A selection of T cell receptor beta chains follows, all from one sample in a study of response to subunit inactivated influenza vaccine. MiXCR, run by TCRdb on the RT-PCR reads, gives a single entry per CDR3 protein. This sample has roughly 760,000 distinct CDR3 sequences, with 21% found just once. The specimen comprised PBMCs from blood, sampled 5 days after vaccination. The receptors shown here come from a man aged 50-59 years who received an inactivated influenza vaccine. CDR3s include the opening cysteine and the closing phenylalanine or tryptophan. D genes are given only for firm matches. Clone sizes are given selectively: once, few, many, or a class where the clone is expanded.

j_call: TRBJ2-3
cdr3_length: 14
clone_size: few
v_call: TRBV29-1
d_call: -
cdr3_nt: TGCAGCGTCGCCGGGACATTGAGGACAGATACGCAGTATTTT
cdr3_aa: CSVAGTLRTDTQYF

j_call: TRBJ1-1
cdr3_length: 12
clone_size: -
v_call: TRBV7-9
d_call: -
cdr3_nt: TGTGCCAGCAGCAGGATAAACACTGAAGCTTTCTTT
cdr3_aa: CASSRINTEAFF

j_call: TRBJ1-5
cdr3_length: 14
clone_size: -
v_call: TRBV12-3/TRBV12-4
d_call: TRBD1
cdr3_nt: TGTGCCAGCAGCAAACAGGGGGGCAATCAGCCCCAGCATTTT
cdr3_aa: CASSKQGGNQPQHF

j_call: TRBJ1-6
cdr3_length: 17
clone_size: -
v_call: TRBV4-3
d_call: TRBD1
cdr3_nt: TGCGCCAGCAGCCAAGATCGGGACAGGGACCCCCCTCCACCCCTCCACTTT
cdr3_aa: CASSQDRDRDPPPPLHF

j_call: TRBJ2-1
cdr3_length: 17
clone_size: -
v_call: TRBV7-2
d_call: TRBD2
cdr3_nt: TGTGCCAGCAGCCCCGGACTAGCGGGGGCGTCCTACAATGAGCAGTTCTTC
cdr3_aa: CASSPGLAGASYNEQFF

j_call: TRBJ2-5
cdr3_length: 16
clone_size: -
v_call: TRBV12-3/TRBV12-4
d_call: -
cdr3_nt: TGTGCCAGCAGTAACACTAGAGGGATTCTTCAAGAGACCCAGTACTTC
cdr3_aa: CASSNTRGILQETQYF

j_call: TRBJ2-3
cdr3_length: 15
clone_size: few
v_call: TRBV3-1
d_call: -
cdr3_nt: TGTGCCAGCAGCCAAGACGGGGCCCGCACAGATACGCAGTATTTT
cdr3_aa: CASSQDGARTDTQYF

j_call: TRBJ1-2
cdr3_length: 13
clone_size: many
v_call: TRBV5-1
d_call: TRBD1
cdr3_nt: TGCGCCAGCAGCCCGGGGACAGGGGAAGGCTACACCTTC
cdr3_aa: CASSPGTGEGYTF

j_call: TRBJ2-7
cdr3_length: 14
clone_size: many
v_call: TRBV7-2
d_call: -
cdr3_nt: TGTGCCAGCAGCGCCATGGTGGTCCTAGGCGAGCAGTACTTC
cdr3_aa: CASSAMVVLGEQYF

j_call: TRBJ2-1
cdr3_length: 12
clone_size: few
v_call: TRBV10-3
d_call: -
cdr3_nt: TGTGCCATCAGTGAGTCGGCAGGTGAGCAGTTCTTC
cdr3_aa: CAISESAGEQFF

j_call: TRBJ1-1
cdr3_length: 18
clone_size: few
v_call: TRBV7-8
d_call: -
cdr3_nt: TGTGCCAGCAGCTTATGGGGACAACCCATGACTGCGGGCACTGAAGCTTTCTTT
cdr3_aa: CASSLWGQPMTAGTEAFF

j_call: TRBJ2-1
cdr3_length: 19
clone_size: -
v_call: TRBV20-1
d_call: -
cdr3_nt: TGCAGTGCTAGTTCAACCGGATCCACCTTATCGAGCTCCTACAATGAGCAGTTCTTC
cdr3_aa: CSASSTGSTLSSSYNEQFF

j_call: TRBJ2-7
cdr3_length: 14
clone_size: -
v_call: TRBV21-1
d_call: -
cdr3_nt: TGTGCCAGCAGCGCCCACCCCGGCTCCTACGAGCAGTACTTC
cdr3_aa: CASSAHPGSYEQYF

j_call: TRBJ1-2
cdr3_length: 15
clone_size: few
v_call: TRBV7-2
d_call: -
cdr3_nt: TGTGCCAGCAGCTTAACTCAGGGGACTCTCTATGGCTACACCTTC
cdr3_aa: CASSLTQGTLYGYTF

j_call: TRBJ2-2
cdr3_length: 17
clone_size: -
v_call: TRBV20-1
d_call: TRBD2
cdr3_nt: TGCAGTGCTAGTGGGACTAGCGGGAGGGTGAACACCGGGGAGCTGTTTTTT
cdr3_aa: CSASGTSGRVNTGELFF

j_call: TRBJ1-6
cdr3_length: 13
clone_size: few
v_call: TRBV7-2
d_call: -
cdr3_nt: TGTGCCAGCAGCTTAGATAGGACTACGGGCCTCCACTTT
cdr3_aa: CASSLDRTTGLHF

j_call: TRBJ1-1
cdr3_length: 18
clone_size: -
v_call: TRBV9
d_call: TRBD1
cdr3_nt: TGTGCCAGCAGCTCCCACTCACATCGTGGACAGGGGGGCACTGAAGCTTTCTTT
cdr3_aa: CASSSHSHRGQGGTEAFF

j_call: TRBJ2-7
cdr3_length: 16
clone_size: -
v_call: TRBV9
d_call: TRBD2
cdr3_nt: TGTGCCAGCAGCCCTAGCGGGACTAGCGGTCTCTACGAGCAGTACTTC
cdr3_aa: CASSPSGTSGLYEQYF

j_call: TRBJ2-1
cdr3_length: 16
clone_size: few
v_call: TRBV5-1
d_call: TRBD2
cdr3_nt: TGCGCCAGCAGCTTGGCCCTCGGGGGGGGGCGGAATGAGCAGTTCTTC
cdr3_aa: CASSLALGGGRNEQFF

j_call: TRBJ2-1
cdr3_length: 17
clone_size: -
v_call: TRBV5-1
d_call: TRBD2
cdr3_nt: TGCGCCAGCAGCTTGGTCGAGGCGGGAGCGGGTTACAATGAGCAGTTCTTC
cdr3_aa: CASSLVEAGAGYNEQFF

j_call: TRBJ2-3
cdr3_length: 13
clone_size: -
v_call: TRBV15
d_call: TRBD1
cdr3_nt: TGTGCCACAAGAGACAGGGGTTCAGATACGCAGTATTTT
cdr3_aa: CATRDRGSDTQYF

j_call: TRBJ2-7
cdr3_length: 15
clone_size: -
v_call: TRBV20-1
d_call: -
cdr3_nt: TGCAGTGCTAGAGATGAAAGGGCCTTTAGGGGAGAGCAGTACTTC
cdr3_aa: CSARDERAFRGEQYF

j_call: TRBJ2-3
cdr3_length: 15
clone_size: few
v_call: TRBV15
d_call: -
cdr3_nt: TGTGCCACCACCGCCCGTGGGTCGCAGACAGATACGCAGTATTTT
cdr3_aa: CATTARGSQTDTQYF

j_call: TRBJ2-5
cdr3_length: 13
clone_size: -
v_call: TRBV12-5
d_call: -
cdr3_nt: TGTGCTAGTGGTTTATCGCCCCAAGAGACCCAGTACTTC
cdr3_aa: CASGLSPQETQYF

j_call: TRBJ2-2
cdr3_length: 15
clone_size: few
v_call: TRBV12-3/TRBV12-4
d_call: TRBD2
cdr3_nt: TGTGCCAGCAGTCTACTAGCGGGAGGGTCCGGGGAGCTGTTTTTT
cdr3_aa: CASSLLAGGSGELFF

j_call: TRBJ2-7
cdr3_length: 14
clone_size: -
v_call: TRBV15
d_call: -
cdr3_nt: TGTGCCACCAGCACCCCGACAGGTTCCTACGAGCAGTACTTC
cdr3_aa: CATSTPTGSYEQYF

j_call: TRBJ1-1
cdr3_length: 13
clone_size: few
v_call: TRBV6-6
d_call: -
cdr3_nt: TGTGCCAGCAGGGGACGGAACCGCACTGAAGCTTTCTTT
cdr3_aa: CASRGRNRTEAFF

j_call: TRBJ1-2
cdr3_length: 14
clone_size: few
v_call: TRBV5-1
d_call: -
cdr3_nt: TGCGCCAGCAGCTTGGCCCAGGGGACTGGTGGCTACACCTTC
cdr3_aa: CASSLAQGTGGYTF

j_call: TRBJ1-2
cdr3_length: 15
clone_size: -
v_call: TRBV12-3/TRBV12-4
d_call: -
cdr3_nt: TGTGCCAGCAGTTTGGTACGGAAGATACGGTATGGCTACACCTTC
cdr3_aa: CASSLVRKIRYGYTF

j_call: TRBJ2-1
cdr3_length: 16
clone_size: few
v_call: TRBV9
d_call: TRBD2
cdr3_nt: TGTGCCAGCAGCGTAGGGACTAGTTCCCTCTACAATGAGCAGTTCTTC
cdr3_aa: CASSVGTSSLYNEQFF

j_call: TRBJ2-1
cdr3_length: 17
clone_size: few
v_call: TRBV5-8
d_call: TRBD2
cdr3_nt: TGTGCCAGCAGCTTGGCTCCGACTAGCGGGTCCTACAATGAGCAGTTCTTC
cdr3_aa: CASSLAPTSGSYNEQFF

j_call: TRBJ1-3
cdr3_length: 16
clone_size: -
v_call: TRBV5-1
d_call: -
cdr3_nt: TGCGCCAGCAGCTTGGTGGCAAGAAGCTCTGGAAACACCATATATTTT
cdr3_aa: CASSLVARSSGNTIYF

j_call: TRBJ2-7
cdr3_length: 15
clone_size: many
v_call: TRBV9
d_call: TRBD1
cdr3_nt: TGTGCCAGCAGCGTAGTGGACAGGGCAGACCACGAGCAGTACTTC
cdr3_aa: CASSVVDRADHEQYF

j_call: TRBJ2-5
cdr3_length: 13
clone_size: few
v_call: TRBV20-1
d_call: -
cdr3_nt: TGCAGTGCTAGGTTCGAAATTCAAGAGACCCAGTACTTC
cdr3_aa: CSARFEIQETQYF

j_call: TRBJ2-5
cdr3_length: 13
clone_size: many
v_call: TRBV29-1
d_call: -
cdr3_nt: TGCAGCGTCGTAGGACAATTGGTTGAGACCCAGTACTTC
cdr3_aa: CSVVGQLVETQYF

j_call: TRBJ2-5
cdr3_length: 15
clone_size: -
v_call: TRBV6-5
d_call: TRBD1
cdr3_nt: TGTGCCAGCAGTTACACAGGGGGCACACAAGAGACCCAGTACTTC
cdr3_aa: CASSYTGGTQETQYF

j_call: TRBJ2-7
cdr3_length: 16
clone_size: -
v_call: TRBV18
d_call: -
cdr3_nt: TGTGCCAGCTCACCACCGATTACGGAGGGGACCTACGAGCAGTACTTC
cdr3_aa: CASSPPITEGTYEQYF

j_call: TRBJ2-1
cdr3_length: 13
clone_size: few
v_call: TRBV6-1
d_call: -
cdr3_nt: TGTGCCAGCAGCCGCATGGGGTACGATGAGCAGTTCTTC
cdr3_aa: CASSRMGYDEQFF

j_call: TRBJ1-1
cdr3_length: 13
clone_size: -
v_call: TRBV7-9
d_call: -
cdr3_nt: TGTGCCAGCAGCCGCGAGGACAACACTGAAGCTTTCTTT
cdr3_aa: CASSREDNTEAFF

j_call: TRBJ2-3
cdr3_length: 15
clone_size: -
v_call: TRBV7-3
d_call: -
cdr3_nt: TGTGCCAGCAGCTTACAGGGGAAGAGCACAGATACGCAGTATTTT
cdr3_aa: CASSLQGKSTDTQYF

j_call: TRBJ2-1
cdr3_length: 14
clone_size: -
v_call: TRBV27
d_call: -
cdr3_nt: TGTGCCAGCAGTTTAATTGGACAGGGAGGGGGGCAGTTCTTC
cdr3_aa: CASSLIGQGGGQFF

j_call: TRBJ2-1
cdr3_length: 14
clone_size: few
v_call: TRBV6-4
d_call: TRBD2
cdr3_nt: TGTGCCAGCAGTGAGACTAGCGGGAGAAATGAGCAGTTCTTC
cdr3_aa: CASSETSGRNEQFF

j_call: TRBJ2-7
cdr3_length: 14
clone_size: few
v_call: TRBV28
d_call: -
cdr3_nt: TGTGCCAGCAAACCCACAGGGAAAGGCTACGAGCAGTACTTC
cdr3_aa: CASKPTGKGYEQYF

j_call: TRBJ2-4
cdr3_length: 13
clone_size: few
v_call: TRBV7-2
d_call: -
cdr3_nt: TGTGCCAGCAGCGGCCGGCCGGGAAACATTCAGTACTTC
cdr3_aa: CASSGRPGNIQYF

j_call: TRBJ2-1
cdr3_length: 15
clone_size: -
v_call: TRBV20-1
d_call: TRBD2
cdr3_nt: TGCAGTGCTAGGGCCCTAGCGGGAGGCTTCAATGAGCAGTTCTTC
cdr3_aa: CSARALAGGFNEQFF

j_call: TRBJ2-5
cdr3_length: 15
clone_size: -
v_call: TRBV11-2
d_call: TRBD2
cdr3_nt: TGTGCCAGCAGCAATAGCGGGAGGGCCGGAGAGACCCAGTACTTC
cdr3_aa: CASSNSGRAGETQYF

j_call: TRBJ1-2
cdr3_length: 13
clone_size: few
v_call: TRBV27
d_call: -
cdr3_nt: TGTGCCAGCAGTTTAGGTGCGGATTATGGCTACACCTTC
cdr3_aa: CASSLGADYGYTF

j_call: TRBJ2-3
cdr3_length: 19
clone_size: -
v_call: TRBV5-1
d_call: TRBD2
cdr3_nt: TGCGCCAGCAGCTTGGAGGGTTGGACTAGCGGAGCTAGCACAGATACGCAGTATTTT
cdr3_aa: CASSLEGWTSGASTDTQYF

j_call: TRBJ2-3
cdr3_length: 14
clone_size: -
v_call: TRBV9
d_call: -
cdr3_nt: TGTGCCAGCAGCGTAGGCGGACGCACAGATACGCAGTATTTT
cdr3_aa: CASSVGGRTDTQYF

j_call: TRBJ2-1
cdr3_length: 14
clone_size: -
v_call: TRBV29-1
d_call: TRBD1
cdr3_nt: TGCAGCGTTAAGACAGGGAGCTCCTACAATGAGCAGTTCTTC
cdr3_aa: CSVKTGSSYNEQFF

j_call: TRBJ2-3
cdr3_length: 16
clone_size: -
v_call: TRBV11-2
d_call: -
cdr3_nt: TGTGCCAGCAGCTTAGTCTACGGGTCTAGCACAGATACGCAGTATTTT
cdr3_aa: CASSLVYGSSTDTQYF

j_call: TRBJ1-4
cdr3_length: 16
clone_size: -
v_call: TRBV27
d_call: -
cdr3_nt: TGTGCCAGCAGCGAATTGGGGACAAGGGCGCATGAAAAACTGTTTTTT
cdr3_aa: CASSELGTRAHEKLFF

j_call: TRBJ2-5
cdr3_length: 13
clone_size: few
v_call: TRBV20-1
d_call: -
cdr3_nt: TGCAGTTCACCTCCGAGGACCGGAGAGACCCAGTACTTC
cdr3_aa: CSSPPRTGETQYF

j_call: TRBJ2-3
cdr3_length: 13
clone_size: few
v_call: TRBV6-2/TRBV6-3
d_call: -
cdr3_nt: TGTGCCAGCCACGACCGTAGCACAGATACGCAGTATTTT
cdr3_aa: CASHDRSTDTQYF

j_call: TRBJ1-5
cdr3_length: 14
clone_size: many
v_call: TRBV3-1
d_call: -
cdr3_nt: TGTGCCAGCAGCCAACGAGACAGCTCTCAGCCCCAGCATTTT
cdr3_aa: CASSQRDSSQPQHF